These T cell receptor beta chains were read from a single sample in a study of human T cells and chemical hapten exposure. MiXCR, applied by TCRdb to the RACE reads, yields one record per CDR3 protein. The sample carries around 150,000 distinct CDR3 sequences, approximately 14% recorded once. Sequenced here: whole blood, sampled in connection with sensitization to the hapten diphenylcyclopropenone (DPC). Receptors were obtained from a woman aged 25-40 years with alopecia areata. Some clones in this sample may be carry-over from other donors' samples. The CDR3 runs from the conserved cysteine through the conserved F or W. Fields, in order: J gene, CDR3 length, clone size, V gene, D gene, CDR3 protein, CDR3 DNA. The D gene is left open where the match is weak. Expanded clones get a size class; other rows say once, few or many, or leave the size out.

TRBJ1-2 12 - TRBV12-3/TRBV12-4 - CASRQGAGGYTF TGTGCCAGCAGACAGGGTGCGGGAGGCTACACCTTC
TRBJ2-2 17 - TRBV24-1 - CATSEIPTTSYTGELFF TGTGCCACCAGTGAAATCCCCACCACATCTTACACCGGGGAGCTGTTTTTT
TRBJ2-1 11 - TRBV7-2 - CASSPTNEQFF TGTGCCAGCAGCCCAACCAATGAGCAGTTCTTC
TRBJ2-3 14 many TRBV5-1 - CASSLARGTDTQYF TGCGCCAGCAGCTTGGCCAGGGGCACAGATACGCAGTATTTT
TRBJ2-3 13 - TRBV20-1 TRBD1 CSARGDSADTQYF TGCAGTGCTAGAGGGGACAGCGCAGATACGCAGTATTTT
TRBJ2-3 12 - TRBV29-1 TRBD2 CSGEGMPDTQYF TGCAGCGGGGAGGGTATGCCAGATACGCAGTATTTT
TRBJ2-1 15 - TRBV20-1 TRBD2 CSATPTSGRWNEQFF TGCAGTGCTACTCCCACTAGCGGGAGATGGAATGAGCAGTTCTTC
TRBJ2-5 12 - TRBV15 TRBD2 CATSFSGGYEYF TGTGCCACCAGCTTCAGCGGGGGGTACGAGTACTTC
TRBJ1-6 13 - TRBV27 - CASSSSALDPLHF TGTGCCAGCAGTTCTTCCGCCCTGGACCCCCTCCACTTT
TRBJ2-1 11 many TRBV6-6 - CASRSYNEQFF TGTGCCAGCAGGTCCTACAATGAGCAGTTCTTC
TRBJ1-6 15 - TRBV20-1 - CSALTHASYNSPLHF TGCAGTGCCCTGACACACGCCTCCTATAATTCACCCCTCCACTTT
TRBJ2-7 13 many TRBV19 - CASSSGQVYEQYF TGTGCCAGTAGTAGTGGGCAAGTCTACGAGCAGTACTTC
TRBJ2-7 15 few TRBV21-1 - CASSNGLAVSYEQYF TGTGCCAGCAGCAACGGCCTAGCGGTCTCCTACGAGCAGTACTTC
TRBJ2-3 17 few TRBV7-2 TRBD2 CASSAGLAGAQADTQYF TGTGCCAGCAGCGCCGGACTAGCGGGGGCCCAAGCAGATACGCAGTATTTT
TRBJ2-7 11 few TRBV12-3/TRBV12-4 - CASRSTYEQYF TGTGCCAGCAGATCGACCTACGAGCAGTACTTC
TRBJ2-3 15 few TRBV7-9 - CASSLPPPGSDTQYF TGTGCCAGCAGCTTACCGCCTCCGGGTTCAGATACGCAGTATTTT
TRBJ1-5 13 many TRBV18 - CASSPGANQPQHF TGTGCCAGCTCACCGGGTGCTAATCAGCCCCAGCATTTT
TRBJ1-1 14 few TRBV11-1 - CASSFARTNTEAFF TGTGCCAGCAGCTTCGCCAGGACGAACACTGAAGCTTTCTTT
TRBJ2-4 13 - TRBV27 - CASSIIGKNIQYF TGTGCCAGCAGTATTATCGGGAAAAACATTCAGTACTTC
TRBJ2-1 14 few TRBV12-3/TRBV12-4 TRBD1 CASSPGQGNNEQFF TGTGCCAGCAGTCCGGGACAGGGAAACAATGAGCAGTTCTTC
TRBJ2-6 17 - TRBV27 - CATNRLGPSSGANVLTF TGTGCCACCAATCGGCTGGGTCCAAGCTCTGGGGCCAACGTCCTGACTTTC
TRBJ1-1 12 - TRBV2 - CASGRYGPEAFF TGTGCCAGCGGACGGTACGGCCCTGAAGCTTTCTTT
TRBJ2-7 11 few TRBV28 - CASSLFGEQYF TGTGCCAGCAGTTTATTCGGCGAGCAGTACTTC
TRBJ2-1 14 few TRBV7-2 - CASSKVSVGNEQFF TGTGCCAGCAGCAAAGTTTCCGTGGGCAATGAGCAGTTCTTC
TRBJ2-6 15 once TRBV5-1 - CASSLLGTGANVLTF TGCGCCAGCAGCTTGTTGGGGACCGGGGCCAACGTCCTGACTTTC
TRBJ1-2 12 many TRBV29-1 - CSDDSPNYGYTF TGCAGTGATGACAGTCCTAACTATGGCTACACCTTC
TRBJ2-5 17 many TRBV7-8 TRBD1 CASSRTQGAPSQETQYF TGTGCCAGCAGCCGAACACAGGGGGCTCCGTCCCAAGAGACCCAGTACTTC
TRBJ1-1 14 few TRBV5-1 TRBD1 CASSLEDRPREAFF TGCGCCAGCAGCTTGGAGGACAGGCCCCGTGAAGCTTTCTTT
TRBJ2-5 16 many TRBV5-4 TRBD2 CASSSAPASGEETQYF TGTGCCAGCAGCTCGGCCCCGGCTAGCGGGGAAGAGACCCAGTACTTC
TRBJ1-2 15 - TRBV20-1 - CSAYSAGRGSYGYTF TGCAGTGCCTACAGCGCGGGCAGGGGTTCCTATGGCTACACCTTC